The T cell receptor beta chain described here comes from a study of CD8 T cells in Susac syndrome. Sequencing of TCR beta drew on CD8+ and CD4+ T cells from blood. The TEMRA cells underwent FACS enrichment, while the CD8+ and CD4+ T cells underwent negative isolation. This CDR3 is 16 amino acids long. Trimming left V 2 bases short and J 3 bases short, with 14 bases between. Germline assignment: CDR1 MNHNS and CDR2 SASEGT. After extraction with the RNeasy kit, about 0.45 to 1 ug of the RNA was reverse transcribed using random hexamers. TCRdb analysed the immunoSEQ multiplex PCR reads with MiXCR anew, one entry per CDR3 protein. Of some 300,000 distinct CDR3 sequences in the sample, 85% were seen once.

This sequence originates from a human donor with multiple sclerosis. Specimen: CD8+ T cells from PBMCs. The chain combines TRBV6-1 with TRBJ1-5, with D perhaps TRBD1 (6 bases). The CDR3 coding sequence is TGTGCCAGCAGTGAAAGGGGGGCAAGACCCAATCAGCCCCAGCATTTT. This encodes CASSERGARPNQPQHF.